This T cell receptor (beta chain) was retrieved from a study of blood T cell repertoires in COVID-19. Study in general: Specimens from acute and convalescent COVID-19 originated in the United States, Italy and Spain. T cells, B-cell-depleted T cells, or PBMCs provided the cDNA or gDNA that served as material.

Authors' processing steps: Reference gene primers were amplified, and this amplification served to estimate nucleated cell counts. Data came from immunoSEQ multiplex PCR; TCRdb stores just in-frame clones and leaves some out. D and trimming were read from the DNA, whereas the V and J calls and clone size are those reported in that table. The table shows more than 95,000 clones, with around 87% occurring only once. V was pared by 6 bases and J by 5 bases, with 13 bases between. CDR3 size: 13 residues. Germline-derived CDR1 and CDR2 are MDHEN and SYDVKM. Sequencing was carried out using peripheral blood. The chain recombines TRBV28 with TRBJ1-2; D is perhaps TRBD1 (5 bases). This TCR was recovered from a man aged 50-60 years with acute or convalescent COVID-19. CDR3 coding DNA: TGTGCCAGCAGGGCGACAGCGATTTATGGCTACACCTTC. This gives the protein CASRATAIYGYTF.